The clone carrying this T cell receptor (beta chain) was seen once. Its matching antigen is unknown. This entry comes from a study of cytomegalovirus exposure and HLA in healthy donors. With 4 bases clipped from V and 1 base from J, the junction kept 5 bases outside the gene matches. The CDR3 runs to 15 residues. Germline assignment: CDR1 SGHNT and CDR2 YYREEE (reference sequence). The PCR employed 60 Vbeta primers together with 13 Jbeta primers. Only in-frame clones appear in the TCRdb table, and some are missing; sequencing was by immunoSEQ multiplex PCR. The repertoire consists of about 150,000 clones, with almost 80% occurring once and the leading ten covering 1.5% to 2%. General study findings and limits: Researchers reported that a few CMV-associated chains were confirmed in vitro as CMV antigen-specific. For cytomegalovirus status, the classifier reportedly gave diagnoses with high specificity and sensitivity.

This receptor was taken from a woman in her twenties or thirties in good health and CMV-seronegative. What was sequenced was PBMCs. V and J are TRBV5-4 and TRBJ2-3, with TRBD1 identical over 8 bases. The CDR3, as DNA: TGTGCCAGCAGCCACAGGGGGGAAGGCACAGATACGCAGTATTTT. It yields the protein CASSHRGEGTDTQYF.